This T cell receptor beta chain derives from a study of blood T cell repertoires in COVID-19. In the authors' methods: The authors estimated nucleated cell counts from reference gene primer amplification. The repertoire was sequenced with immunoSEQ multiplex PCR; TCRdb's copy has only in-frame clones and lacks some. The DNA was the basis for D and trimming; V, J and clone size are from that table. The sample consists of under 200,000 clones, approximately 80% of them appearing once. It was during active infection that Seattle patients were enrolled and then longitudinally followed. This CDR3 region has 14 residues. Looked up from germline, CDR1 is MNHNY and CDR2 is SVGAGI (reference sequence). Trimming removed 6 bases at V and 6 bases at J, with 15 bases between.

Sequencing was performed on peripheral blood. The genes are TRBV6-6 and TRBJ1-5; the D gene is possibly TRBD1 (5 bases). The sequence derives from a woman older than 75 with COVID-19, enrolled during active disease. CDR3 nucleotides: TGTGCCAGCAGAAACCCAGGGCAAGGTCAGCCCCAGCATTTT. It codes for CASRNPGQGQPQHF.